This T cell receptor (beta chain) originates from a study of post-analysis software for immune sequencing data. CDR1 LGHNA and CDR2 YSLEER come from the germline V gene. The CDR3 loop spans 16 amino acids. Trimming shortened V by 2 bases and J by 0 bases, and 11 bases separated the two germline ends. Notes on the study in general: TRBV5-6, TRBV5-1 and TRBV20-1 belonged to a set of about five TRBV segments that were more frequent in patients than controls. Multiple sclerosis patients showed significantly lower normalized Chao1 diversity than controls did.

Included in the TCR beta cDNA libraries were unique molecular identifiers. Yield was roughly 0.5 million cDNA molecules from around 1 to 9.1 million T cells. TCRdb re-analysed the PCR reads in MiXCR, keeping a single row per CDR3 protein. Of 400,000 to 500,000 distinct CDR3 sequences listed, roughly 40% are singletons. For this clonotype: Its antigen remains unidentified.

Material: blood. The TCR was taken from a girl aged 2 to 10 with multiple sclerosis. The chain uses TRBV4-3 and TRBJ2-1; D not resolved. In DNA, the CDR3 is TGCGCCAGCAGCCAAAACTCTTACCCCTCCTACAATGAGCAGTTCTTC. It codes for CASSQNSYPSYNEQFF.